This record looks at one T cell receptor beta chain sequence and its context. This clonotype has a count of ten or more. Its antigen is still unknown. No base qualities exist here, and no much larger clone lies one base off it. The sample is drawn from a study of human T cells and chemical hapten exposure (dated by TCRdb to the early 2020s). Concerning the study at large: For sensitization, 2% DPC in acetone was applied to an approximately 2 cm by approximately 2 cm area of upper inner arm skin. Patients additionally received weekly therapeutic DPC doses to the scalp throughout the roughly 25-week study period. Patch tests used Finn chambers with 0.01% DPC on the upper back, scored after 6 days by International Contact Dermatitis Research Group standards. The mostly female patient cohort included alopecia areata with under or over 50% scalp involvement, alopecia totalis and alopecia universalis. Libraries were pooled for sequencing, and variation in per-sample TCR yields was attributed mainly to small differences in library volumes within the pool. Peripheral blood TCR repertoire changes were tracked in vivo in alopecia patients during primary and secondary sensitization to the hapten diphenylcyclopropenone (DPC). Blood was sampled from patients pre-sensitization (week 0) and at 2, 6 and about 24 weeks after DPC sensitization. For TCR sequencing, blood came from approximately 29 alopecia patients at anywhere from one to four time points (pre-sensitization, 2, 6 and 24 weeks).

The method was RACE. The listed sequencing device is NextSeq 500. Library preparation attached unique molecular identifiers to individual cDNA molecules for quantitative, reproducible TCR counting. From each blood RNA sample, both TCR alpha and TCR beta chains were sequenced. The authors' pipeline ran thus. A median of about 89,000 TCRs per sample was observed, with a range of about 20,000 to 750,000. The Decombinator software suite was used to annotate the V, J and CDR3 of the TCR reads. For the PS versus PT1 abundance plots, all samples were subsampled to the same number of TCRs (28,000). TCRs were defined as expanded if absent before sensitization and observed at least eight times at the 2-week time point. TCRdb redid the processing of the public reads, applying fastp at Q25 and MiXCR, and retained in-frame beta chains. Every entry covers one CDR3 protein and lists the most common genes and DNA from its rows. Clone size and V and J calls follow TCRdb, not the original study. In this sample the table shows approximately 80,000 distinct CDR3 sequences, 10% to 13% of which occur a single time. The top ten hold 2% to 2.5% of the sample.

In light of the paper, this sample's time point label describes: patch test 2, 6 weeks after DPC sensitization. The sample's treatment or condition label, decoded: therapeutic diphenylcyclopropenone sensitization with weekly scalp DPC. At each patch-test visit, blood was drawn before the patch test was applied. Patients were eligible if aged 18 to 70, diagnosed with alopecia and judged suitable for DPC therapy, and pregnant patients were excluded. Total RNA was isolated from unfractionated whole blood collected in Tempus Blood RNA tubes. The paper's findings and limits, for the study overall: Because all patients had alopecia, a presumed autoimmune disease, the immune response of the patients might differ from that of healthy individuals. Compared with pre-sensitization or healthy control sets, expanded TCRs formed significantly more large CDR3 similarity clusters, which is consistent with antigen-driven responses. After repeated subsampling, changes were observed in the strength of the expansion versus patch-test correlation and in the threshold at which the correlation became significant. Patch test score was positively correlated with the number of PT1 expanded TCRs, with significance at thresholds 8, 16 and 32 but not at 4. The number of TCRs above 1 in 1000 frequency did not change with DPC sensitization; there was no evidence of global repertoire structure alterations.

The receptor was isolated from a woman in her thirties with alopecia areata. Some clones in this sample may be carry-over from other donors' samples. Sequencing was performed on whole blood, taken in connection with sensitization to the hapten diphenylcyclopropenone (DPC).

DNA sequence: TGTGCCAGTTCGAACTTAGGTGGGGCAACTAATGAAAAACTGTTTTTT. Its protein product is CASSNLGGATNEKLFF. This chain is built from TRBV5-5 and TRBJ1-4; no confident D gene assignment can be made. V was cut back by 8 bases and J by 0 bases, leaving a gap of 17 bases between them. The germline V gene (reference sequence) provides CDR1 SGHKS and CDR2 YYEKEE. Reading from cysteine to phenylalanine, the CDR3 counts 16 amino acids. Solely the CDR3 DNA is kept, with 48 bases framed from the first base.